The rows below give T cell receptor beta chains drawn from one sample of a study of molecular identifiers for immune sequencing clone quantification. One entry per CDR3 protein, called by TCRdb with MiXCR from the PCR reads. The sample holds hundreds of thousands of distinct CDR3 sequences, roughly 25% seen once. The sample consisted of naive CD8+ T cells from blood, with Jurkat cell RNA spiked in. These receptors all come from a human donor in good health. Some libraries in this study had Jurkat cell RNA spiked in. Both conserved end residues are part of each CDR3. A D gene is named only where the DNA matches it firmly. Rows may omit the clone size; those that give it use once, few, many or a size class.

J: TRBJ2-1
size: -
V: TRBV4-3
D: -
DNA: TGCGCCAGCAGCGCCAAGTCCAATGAGCAGTTCTTC
CDR3: CASSAKSNEQFF

J: TRBJ2-1
size: many
V: TRBV7-2
D: -
DNA: TGTGCCAGCAGCTTAGCGCGAGTATTCGATGAGCAGTTCTTC
CDR3: CASSLARVFDEQFF

J: TRBJ1-1
size: many
V: TRBV7-9
D: -
DNA: TGTGCCAGCAGCTTTTCACCCGAGGCTTTCTTT
CDR3: CASSFSPEAFF

J: TRBJ2-1
size: -
V: TRBV11-2
D: -
DNA: TGTGCCAGCAGCTTAGATATGCGGATGCAGCTCTTC
CDR3: CASSLDMRMQLF

J: TRBJ1-5
size: many
V: TRBV27
D: TRBD1
DNA: TGTGCCAGCAGTTTATCGACGGGACAGAACCAGCCCCAGCATTTT
CDR3: CASSLSTGQNQPQHF

J: TRBJ1-3
size: few
V: TRBV2
D: -
DNA: TGTGCCAGCAGTGTCAGCGCCCTTCGGGGATCTGGAAACACCATATATTTT
CDR3: CASSVSALRGSGNTIYF

J: TRBJ2-2
size: -
V: TRBV24-1
D: -
DNA: TGTGCCACCAGTGATTATCTCGGCAGATCAACCCACACCGGGGAGCTGTTTTTT
CDR3: CATSDYLGRSTHTGELFF

J: TRBJ2-3
size: -
V: TRBV27
D: -
DNA: TGTGCCAGCAGTTTAGGAGCTCGGATTAGCACAGATACGCAGTATTTT
CDR3: CASSLGARISTDTQYF

J: TRBJ2-1
size: many
V: TRBV29-1
D: TRBD2
DNA: TGCAGCGTTGATACGGCCGAGGTAGCGGGAGGGGAGTTCTTC
CDR3: CSVDTAEVAGGEFF

J: TRBJ2-1
size: many
V: TRBV4-3
D: TRBD1
DNA: TGCGCCAGCAGCCATTCCTGGGCCGGGACAGGGCTCAATGAGCAGTTCTTC
CDR3: CASSHSWAGTGLNEQFF

J: TRBJ2-4
size: -
V: TRBV2
D: TRBD2
DNA: TGTGCCAGCAGTGACGTTTCAGGGGGACTAGCGGGGCCTCGAAACATTCAGTACTTC
CDR3: CASSDVSGGLAGPRNIQYF

J: TRBJ1-6
size: -
V: TRBV27
D: -
DNA: TGTGCCAGCAGCCCGGCCCTAAATTCACCCCTCCACTTT
CDR3: CASSPALNSPLHF

J: TRBJ1-1
size: many
V: TRBV4-1
D: -
DNA: TGCGCCAGCAGCCAAGATTATTGGGGGACTGAAGCTTTCTTT
CDR3: CASSQDYWGTEAFF

J: TRBJ1-5
size: few
V: TRBV20-1
D: TRBD1
DNA: TGCAGTGCTAGAGCCAACACCGGGACAGGGGGGTTATATAGCAATCAGCCCCAGCATTTT
CDR3: CSARANTGTGGLYSNQPQHF

J: TRBJ1-5
size: -
V: TRBV28
D: -
DNA: TGTGCCAGCAGTGGGAGGGGGGGATATCAGCCCCAGCATTTT
CDR3: CASSGRGGYQPQHF

J: TRBJ2-5
size: many
V: TRBV9
D: TRBD1
DNA: TGTGCCAGCAGCGGGGGACAGGGTCCACAAGAGACCCAGTACTTC
CDR3: CASSGGQGPQETQYF

J: TRBJ2-7
size: few
V: TRBV19
D: -
DNA: TGTGCCAGTAGCGCTCGGAGGGAGGCGACCTACGAGCAGTACTTC
CDR3: CASSARREATYEQYF

J: TRBJ1-2
size: -
V: TRBV12-3/TRBV12-4
D: -
DNA: TGTGCCAGCACCCAAATACAGGGCGTCCACTATGGCTACACCTTC
CDR3: CASTQIQGVHYGYTF

J: TRBJ2-7
size: once
V: TRBV28
D: -
DNA: TGTGCCAGCAGCTACTGCAGGGACTACGAGCAGTACTTC
CDR3: CASSYCRDYEQYF

J: TRBJ2-2
size: few
V: TRBV7-6
D: -
DNA: TGTGCCAGCAGCTTAGGCCCGGATGACACCGGGGAGCTGTTTTTT
CDR3: CASSLGPDDTGELFF

J: TRBJ2-2
size: many
V: TRBV4-1
D: -
DNA: TGCGCCAGCAGCCAAGAGGGGGAGCTGTTTTTT
CDR3: CASSQEGELFF

J: TRBJ2-1
size: -
V: TRBV7-9
D: -
DNA: TGTGCCAGCAGCCGGATGGGGGCTTACCGTGCGTACAATGAGCAGTTCTTC
CDR3: CASSRMGAYRAYNEQFF

J: TRBJ2-7
size: many
V: TRBV5-1
D: TRBD2
DNA: TGCGCCAGCAGCTTGGTTTACTTAGCGGGAGTGAGCTCCTACGAGCAGTACTTC
CDR3: CASSLVYLAGVSSYEQYF